Following are 10 T cell receptor beta chains from one sample sequenced in a study of monozygotic twins with inflammatory bowel disease. From the 5' RACE reads, TCRdb lists one entry per CDR3 protein and no DNA. The sample table includes just under 45,000 distinct CDR3 sequences. Specimen: blood. The receptors derive from a human donor with ulcerative colitis or Crohn's disease, or a healthy co-twin of an affected twin (not recorded which).

This rearrangement joins TRBV6-5 to TRBJ2-1; checking the TCRdb D call of TRBD1 is not possible without DNA. The germline V gene has CDR1 MNHEY and CDR2 SVGAGI. The length of the CDR3 is 12 residues. The CDR3 loop is CASGRNRVEQFF.

The chain carries TRBV7-9 and TRBJ2-7; the D gene TCRdb calls, TRBD1, cannot be checked with no DNA. Germline CDR1 SEHNR, CDR2 FQNEAQ (reference sequence). The CDR3 totals 14 residues. CDR3: CASSFGQGIYEQYF.

The rearrangement joins TRBV14 to TRBJ2-1. This CDR3 has 15 residues. Germline V gene sequence: CDR1 SGHDN, CDR2 FVKESK. The CDR3 here is CASSHLGVSHNEQFF.

The rearrangement uses TRBV6-5 and TRBJ1-2; without DNA, the TCRdb call of TRBD1 cannot be checked. The CDR3 has 14 amino acids. Germline CDR1 reads MNHEY; CDR2 reads SVGAGI. The CDR3 region is CASSYSAGGGGYTF.

The CDR3 sequence is CASSSRVSPEAFF. This sequence joins TRBV7-8 and TRBJ1-1; there is no DNA to check the TCRdb D call of TRBD1. Per the germline V gene, CDR1 is SGHVS and CDR2 is FQNEAQ. The CDR3 runs 13 residues.

The rearrangement uses TRBV15 and TRBJ1-5; the TCRdb call, TRBD1, lacks DNA for checking. Germline lookup yields CDR1 LNHNV and CDR2 YYDKDF (reference sequence). CDR3 length equals 15 residues. CDR3: CATSPPPRANQPQHF.

The V call is TRBV29-1, the J call TRBJ2-3. The CDR3 extends over 11 amino acids. Germline values: CDR1 SQVTM, CDR2 ANQGSEA. CDR3 sequence: CSADAWDTQYF.

This chain uses TRBV5-1 with TRBJ1-1. CDR1 SGHRS and CDR2 YFSETQ come from the germline V gene. This CDR3 is built from 15 residues. This CDR3 reads CASSPSSWLNTEAFF.

The CDR3 sequence is CASSQESVGTGMNQPQHF. The gene calls are TRBV4-1 and TRBJ1-5; TCRdb's D call, TRBD1, is unchecked because there is no DNA. The length of the CDR3 is 18 residues. From germline, CDR1 is MGHRA and CDR2 YSYEKL.

V is TRBV10-3 and J is TRBJ2-7; TCRdb reports TRBD1, a call that lacks DNA to check it against. The CDR3 is 14 residues long. CDR1 and CDR2 (germline): ENHRY, SYGVKD. The CDR3 region is CAISVQGQGAEQYF.